What follows are 11 T cell receptor beta chains derived from one specimen sequenced in a study of T cell clonotyping in hematopoietic cell transplantation listed by TCRdb under 2021. The library was obtained by the immunoSEQ multiplex PCR assay. TCRdb mirrors the immuneACCESS table, restricted to in-frame sequences. Some clones are absent from its copies; in checked studies, under half trace to an unresolved V gene, and the reason for the others is unknown. This sample lists 15,000 or so clones; over 50% were detected once. The biggest ten clones account for about 10% of the sample. What the time point label conveys for this sample: 30 days after allo-HCT. Source: PBMCs, taken 30 days after allogeneic stem cell transplant. These receptor sequences come from a male patient aged 45-60 years who had an allogeneic stem cell transplant from an unrelated donor, so T cells may come from the graft donor. Some clones in this sample may be carry-over from other donors' samples.

The genes are TRBV5-6 and TRBJ1-2; perhaps TRBD1 as D (5 bases). Germline assignment: CDR1 SGHDT and CDR2 YYEEEE. The V end lost 3 bases, the J end lost 4 bases, and 13 bases lay between the germline ends. The CDR3 covers 14 residues. CDR3 loop: CASSSPAGTYGYTF. CDR3 DNA sequence: TGTGCCAGCAGCTCACCAGCAGGGACCTATGGCTACACCTTC.

The chain is built from TRBV4-3 and TRBJ1-5, with 10 nucleotides matching TRBD1. The length of the CDR3 is 15 residues. CDR1 and CDR2 from the germline V gene are LGHNA and YSLEER. V trimming: 4 bases; J trimming: 7 bases; junction bases outside the gene matches: 7. CDR3 sequence: CASSPKTGGGQPQHF. The CDR3, as DNA: TGCGCCAGCAGCCCAAAGACAGGGGGCGGACAGCCCCAGCATTTT.

This sequence joins TRBV2 and TRBJ1-4; D gene uncertain. This CDR3 contains 12 residues. With 5 bases removed from V and 8 bases from J, the gap between germline ends came to 9 bases. CDR1 SNHLY and CDR2 FYNNEI come from the germline V gene. CDR3 in DNA: TGTGCCAGCAGTTCGGGCCCGGAAAAACTGTTTTTT. This translates into CASSSGPEKLFF.

This clone is labeled large. V and J are TRBV6-6 and TRBJ1-5; weak D call: TRBD1 (6 bases). The germline CDR1 and CDR2 sequences are MNHNY and SVGAGI (reference sequence). V was trimmed by 0 bases and J by 5 bases, leaving 14 bases between them. This CDR3 is built from 16 residues. The CDR3 is CASSYSNTGIDQPQHF. The CDR3 region has the DNA TGTGCCAGCAGTTACTCGAACACAGGGATAGATCAGCCCCAGCATTTT.

The chain employs TRBV6-1 and TRBJ2-3; maybe TRBD2 (6 bases). CDR1 MNHNS and CDR2 SASEGT come from the germline V gene. Trimming took off 2 bases at V and 1 base at J, with 13 bases between the two ends. CDR3 size: 16 residues. CDR3 sequence (DNA): TGTGCCAGCAGTGAAACCTTTAGCGGAGGCACAGATACGCAGTATTTT. This translates into CASSETFSGGTDTQYF.

The genes are TRBV4-3 and TRBJ2-7; D uncertain. The length of the CDR3 is 17 residues. CDR1 LGHNA and CDR2 YSLEER come from the germline V gene. V was cut by 0 bases and J by 0 bases, with 15 bases left in between. CDR3 DNA sequence: TGCGCCAGCAGCCAAGAAAGCGCGTTGTTGGGCTCCTACGAGCAGTACTTC. Protein product: CASSQESALLGSYEQYF.

The CDR3 sequence is CASSLDRDHYGYTF. The CDR3 DNA sequence: TGTGCCAGCAGCTTGGACAGGGATCACTATGGCTACACCTTC. The V call is TRBV5-6, the J call TRBJ1-2; tentatively, D is TRBD1 (6 bases). Trimming took 0 bases from V and 3 from J, leaving 9 bases between them. The CDR3 consists of 14 residues. Per the germline V gene, CDR1 is SGHDT and CDR2 is YYEEEE.

This chain joins TRBV6-5 and TRBJ2-7, with TRBD1 as a possible D gene (6 bases). V shed 0 bases and J shed 2 bases, with 11 bases lying between them. CDR1 is MNHEY and CDR2 is SVGAGI in the germline V gene. The CDR3 is 15 residues long. The CDR3 reads CASSYSLDSAYEQYF. CDR3 bases: TGTGCCAGCAGTTACTCTTTGGACAGTGCCTACGAGCAGTACTTC.

In DNA, the CDR3 is TGTGCCAGCAGTTTATATGGGGCCTCCTACGAGCGGCAGTACTTC. Translating it yields CASSLYGASYERQYF. This chain links TRBV28 with TRBJ2-7; a weak D match, TRBD1 (5 bases). CDR3 length equals 15 residues. Germline V lookup: CDR1 MDHEN, CDR2 SYDVKM. V lost 1 base and J 9 bases, leaving 19 bases between the germline ends.

The chain joins TRBV5-6 to TRBJ2-5, with 8 bases that match TRBD2. Germline V CDR1 and CDR2: SGHDT, YYEEEE. This CDR3 contains 15 residues. V shed 6 bases and J 5 bases; nucleotides not matched to a gene: 12. The CDR3 spells CASTLFAGGSETQYF. DNA of the CDR3: TGTGCCAGCACCCTATTTGCGGGGGGCTCGGAGACCCAGTACTTC. The variable domain in full, completed from reference TRBV5-6 and TRBJ2-5, reads DAGVTQSPTHLIKTRGQQVTLRCSPKSGHDTVSWYQQALGQGPQFIFQYYEEEERQRGNFPDRFSGHQFPNYSSELNVNALLLGDSALYLCASTLFAGGSETQYFGPGTRLLVL.

V is TRBV19 and J is TRBJ2-1; TRBD1 matches 7 bases. CDR3 length equals 16 residues. V was pared by 6 bases and J by 8 bases, with 16 bases of the junction left unmatched. Germline V gene data show CDR1 as LNHDA and CDR2 as SQIVND (reference sequence). The CDR3 DNA is TGTGCCAGTAGCTTACAGGGGAGCCACTTGTACGATGAGCAGTTCTTC. It yields the protein CASSLQGSHLYDEQFF.